This T cell receptor (beta chain) was captured by sequencing in a study of blood T cell repertoires in COVID-19. Turning to the study itself: The United States, Italy and Spain provided the acute and convalescent COVID-19 samples.

The assay was immunoSEQ multiplex PCR, and TCRdb's table has in-frame clones only and misses some. The table has about 240,000 clones, over 75% seen once. Sequencing was performed on peripheral blood. The TCR originated in a man aged 25 to 40 who had recovered from COVID-19.

CDR3 in amino acids: CASSSSPTGQYF. In DNA, the CDR3 is TGCGCCAGCAGCTCGAGCCCCACTGGGCAGTATTTT. V usage is TRBV5-1 and J usage is TRBJ2-3; D not certain. Trimming removed 3 bases from V and 11 bases from J, with 13 bases in between. CDR3 size: 12 residues. Germline V gene lookup returns CDR1 SGHRS and CDR2 YFSETQ.